This T cell receptor (beta chain) appears in the sequencing data of a study of Tregs in tolerant kidney transplant recipients. Study-wide context: Recipients received nonmyeloablative bone marrow transplants from related graft donors, with transient mixed chimerism.

Unstimulated Tregs (CD4+CD25+CD127-) and CD4+CD25- non-Tregs were sorted from PBMCs. General study results and limits: Nucleotide sequences could not be compared across some patients' samples due to primer changes.

In regard to this clone: What it binds is unknown.

V was clipped by 2 bases and J by 3 bases, with 5 bases between them. Germline V gives CDR1 KGHSH, CDR2 LQKENI. The CDR3 has 12 amino acids. Some clones are missing from TCRdb's copy, which holds only in-frame ones; the method was immunoSEQ multiplex PCR. The sample lists approximately 98,000 clones; 90% were seen once. The specimen was CD4+ T cells from blood, collected before the transplant. This chain uses TRBV18 with TRBJ2-7, with D unresolved. The receptor's source is a human donor who received a combined kidney and bone marrow transplant. The CDR3 DNA reads TGTGCCAGCTCACCATCTAACTACGAGCAGTACTTC. Protein product: CASSPSNYEQYF.